The TCR beta chain under discussion was sequenced for a study of OX40 agonist ivuxolimab in advanced cancers. General study points: Expanded clones were, on average, more numerous among CD8+ T cells than CD4+.

As to this clone: The antigen remains undetermined.

Sequencing was performed with immunoSEQ multiplex PCR; in TCRdb, only in-frame clones are kept and a portion is missing. The data show around 76,000 clones, with about 89% seen just once and roughly 13% held by the top ten. Germline values: CDR1 MNHNS, CDR2 SASEGT. Trimming took 10 bases from V and 0 from J, leaving 15 bases between them. The length of the CDR3 is 15 residues. The chain links TRBV6-1 to TRBJ1-4, with TRBD1 as a possible D gene (5 bases). This TCR was recovered from an adult with an advanced solid tumor such as melanoma, head and neck, liver or kidney cancer. This material consisted of CD4+ or CD8+ T cells sorted from blood, taken in a trial of the OX40 agonist ivuxolimab. The CDR3 protein is CAIRETDATNEKLFF. CDR3 sequence (DNA): TGTGCCATTCGTGAGACAGACGCAACTAATGAAAAACTGTTTTTT.